This T cell receptor (beta chain) was recorded in a study of blood T cell repertoires in COVID-19. Data came from immunoSEQ multiplex PCR; TCRdb stores just in-frame clones and leaves some out. The table shows 84,000 or so clones, with roughly 74% occurring only once. The sequence was obtained from a man between 65 and 80 years old with COVID-19, enrolled during active disease. Input material: peripheral blood.

CDR3 loop: CASSPGRQGAGTQYF. The CDR3 DNA reads TGTGCCAGCTCACCAGGCCGACAGGGGGCTGGGACCCAGTACTTC. The rearrangement joins TRBV18 to TRBJ2-5; 10 positions match TRBD1. The CDR3 spans 15 residues. The V gene end was trimmed by 2 bases and the J gene end by 7 bases; junction bases not matched to a gene: 7. In germline, CDR1 is KGHSH, CDR2 LQKENI.